The following is a TCR beta chain sequence with its context. The target antigen is unknown. The data were obtained in a study of shared clonotypes between healthy human individuals. Background on the study: Donors had three CD4 naive, three CD4 memory, two CD8 naive and one CD8 memory plate apiece. Notes on the study in general: A reduction in generation probabilities was seen for non-shared clonotypes relative to those shared by all four donors.

The split of CD4+ cells yielded CD45RA+ naive and CD45RA-negative memory subsets. Libraries were prepared by immunoSEQ multiplex PCR; TCRdb keeps only in-frame clonotypes and omits some of them. The sample holds 1,400,000 or so clones, approximately 98.5% seen once. CDR1 is MDHEN and CDR2 is SYDVKM in the germline V gene. V gave up 5 bases and J gave up 4 bases, with 11 bases separating them. The CDR3 length is 13 residues. The V call is TRBV28, the J call TRBJ1-1; no definite D call. Input material: naive CD4+ T cells sorted from blood. Subset here: CD45RA+ positively selected. This TCR was sampled from a man aged 25-45 years in good health. CDR3 region: CASSPSLSTEAFF. In nucleotides, the CDR3 is TGTGCCAGCAGTCCATCCCTGAGCACTGAAGCTTTCTTT.